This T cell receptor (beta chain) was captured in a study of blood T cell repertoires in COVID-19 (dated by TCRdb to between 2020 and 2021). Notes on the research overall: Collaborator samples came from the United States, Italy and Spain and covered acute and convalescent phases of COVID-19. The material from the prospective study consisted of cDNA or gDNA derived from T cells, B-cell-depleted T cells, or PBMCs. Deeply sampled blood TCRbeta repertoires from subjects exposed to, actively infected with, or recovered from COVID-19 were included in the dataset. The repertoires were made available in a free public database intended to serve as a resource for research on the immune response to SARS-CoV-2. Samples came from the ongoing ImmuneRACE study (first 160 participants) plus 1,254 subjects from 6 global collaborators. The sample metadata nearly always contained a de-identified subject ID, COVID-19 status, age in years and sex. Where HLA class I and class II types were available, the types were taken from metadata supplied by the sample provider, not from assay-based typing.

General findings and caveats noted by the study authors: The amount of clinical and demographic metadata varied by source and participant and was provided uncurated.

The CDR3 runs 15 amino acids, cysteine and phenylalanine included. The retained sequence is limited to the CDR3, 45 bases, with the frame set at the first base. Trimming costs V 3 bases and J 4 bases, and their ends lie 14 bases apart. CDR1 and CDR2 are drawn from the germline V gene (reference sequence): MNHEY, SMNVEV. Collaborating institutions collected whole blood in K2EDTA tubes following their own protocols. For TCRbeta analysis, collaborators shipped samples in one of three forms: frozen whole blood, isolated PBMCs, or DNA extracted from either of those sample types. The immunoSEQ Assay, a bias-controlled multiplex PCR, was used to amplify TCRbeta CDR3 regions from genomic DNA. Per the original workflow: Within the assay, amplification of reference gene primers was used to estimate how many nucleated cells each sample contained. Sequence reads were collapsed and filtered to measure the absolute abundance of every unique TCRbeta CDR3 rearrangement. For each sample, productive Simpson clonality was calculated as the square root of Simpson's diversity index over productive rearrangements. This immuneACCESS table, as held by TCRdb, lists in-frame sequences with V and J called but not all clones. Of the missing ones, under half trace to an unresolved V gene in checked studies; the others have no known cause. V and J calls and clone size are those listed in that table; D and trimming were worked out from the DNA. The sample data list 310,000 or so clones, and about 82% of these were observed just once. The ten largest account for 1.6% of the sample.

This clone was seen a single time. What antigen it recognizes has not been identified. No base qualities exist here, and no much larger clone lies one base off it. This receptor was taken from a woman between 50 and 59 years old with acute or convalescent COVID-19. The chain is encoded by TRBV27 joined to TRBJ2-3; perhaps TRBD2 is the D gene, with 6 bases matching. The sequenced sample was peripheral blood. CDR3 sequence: CASSFRRGGSDTQYF. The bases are TGTGCCAGCAGTTTCCGGCGGGGCGGCTCAGATACGCAGTATTTT.